The 27 T cell receptor beta chains reported below all come from one sample, sequenced in a study of T cell responses to AZD1222 COVID-19 vaccine. Using immunoSEQ multiplex PCR, the repertoire was profiled, and TCRdb retains in-frame clones only, with some absent. The sample includes 100,000 to 150,000 clones, 75% to 95% of them seen just once. Sample: peripheral blood, taken 28 days after the second AZD1222 dose. These receptors all stem from an adult who received the AZD1222 COVID-19 vaccine.

The J gene is TRBJ1-5, the V gene TRBV4-1; D unresolved. V was pared by 4 bases and J by 10 bases, with 20 bases between. Germline CDR1 reads MGHRA; CDR2 reads YSYEKL. The CDR3 runs to 15 residues. The CDR3 is CASSRADTNLPPQHF. The CDR3 region has the DNA TGCGCCAGCAGCCGAGCCGACACAAACCTCCCCCCCCAGCATTTT.

The chain carries TRBV12-3 or TRBV12-4 and TRBJ1-1; D is perhaps TRBD1 (6 bases). Trimming took 2 bases from V and 5 from J, leaving 9 bases between them. The CDR3 consists of 13 residues. CDR3 nucleotide sequence: TGTGCCAGCAGTTTACAGGGGCTGACTGAAGCTTTCTTT. Its protein is CASSLQGLTEAFF.

The chain recombines TRBV5-1 with TRBJ1-6; D is unresolved. The CDR3 runs 14 residues. Trimming removed 7 bases at V and 7 bases at J, with 15 bases between. Germline V CDR1 and CDR2: SGHRS, YFSETQ. CDR3 in DNA: TGCGCCAGCCGGCGGGCCCTGGGGAATTCACCCCTCCACTTT. Translated: CASRRALGNSPLHF.

The CDR3 DNA reads as TGTGCCAGCAGCCCCTCGGACAGCTCTGGAAACACCATATATTTT. This gives the protein CASSPSDSSGNTIYF. V gene TRBV7-8 combines with J gene TRBJ1-3; a weak D match, TRBD1 (6 bases). CDR1 and CDR2 (germline): SGHVS, FQNEAQ. The CDR3 is 15 amino acids. V was trimmed by 5 bases and J by 0 bases, leaving 11 bases between them.

The CDR3 region is CASSLELGSAGPLHF. CDR3 DNA: TGCGCCAGCAGCTTGGAGCTAGGGAGTGCGGGACCCCTCCACTTT. The chain is built from TRBV5-1 and TRBJ1-6; D gene uncertain. The CDR3 is 15 amino acids. The V and J ends lost 0 bases and 12 bases respectively, with 16 bases between them. From germline, CDR1 is SGHRS and CDR2 YFSETQ.

The CDR3 loop reads CASSPLPLQGASEAFF. The CDR3 bases are TGTGCCAGCTCACCGTTACCTTTACAGGGGGCAAGTGAAGCTTTCTTT. The rearrangement links TRBV18 to TRBJ1-1; 9 bases map to TRBD1. From germline, CDR1 is KGHSH and CDR2 LQKENI. CDR3 length: 16 amino acids. The junction had 12 bases not matched to a gene; V was cut back by 3 bases and J by 7 bases. Supplemented by reference TRBV18 and TRBJ1-1, the full variable domain reads NAGVMQNPRHLVRRRGQEARLRCSPMKGHSHVYWYRQLPEEGLKFMVYLQKENIIDESGMPKERFSAEFPKEGPSILRIQQVVRGDSAAYFCASSPLPLQGASEAFFGQGTRLTVV.

The chain has TRBV2 and TRBJ1-3, with TRBD1 identical over 9 bases. V lost 6 bases, J lost 2 bases, and 2 bases stayed unmatched. The length of the CDR3 is 14 residues. Per the germline V gene, CDR1 is SNHLY and CDR2 is FYNNEI. The CDR3 spells CASRGQGPGNTIYF. CDR3 DNA: TGTGCCAGCAGAGGACAGGGGCCTGGAAACACCATATATTTT.

This chain links TRBV5-4 with TRBJ1-6, with a possible D match to TRBD1 (5 bases). Germline CDR1 and CDR2: SGHNT and YYREEE (reference sequence). The CDR3 loop spans 14 amino acids. V was pared by 0 bases and J by 11 bases, with 12 bases between. In DNA form, the CDR3 reads TGTGCCAGCAGCTTGGACACTCGAGGGGCACCCCTCCACTTT. It specifies CASSLDTRGAPLHF.

The sample holds one count of this clone. The rearrangement joins TRBV29-1 to TRBJ1-1; D uncertain. V lost 3 bases, J lost 1 base, and 9 bases lay in between. The CDR3 contains 13 residues. CDR1 is SQVTM and CDR2 is ANQGSEA in the germline V gene. The CDR3 loop is CSVEGSANTEAFF. The DNA of the CDR3 is TGCAGCGTTGAGGGGTCAGCGAACACTGAAGCTTTCTTT.

The chain carries TRBV10-1 and TRBJ2-1; TRBD1 or TRBD2 may be the D gene (5 bases each). The CDR3 extends over 15 amino acids. Germline values: CDR1 WNHNN, CDR2 SYGVQD (reference sequence). V shed 4 bases and J shed 0 bases, with 10 bases lying between them. This CDR3 is CASSGGPSSYNEQFF. The CDR3 coding sequence is TGCGCCAGCAGTGGGGGACCGAGCTCCTACAATGAGCAGTTCTTC.

V usage is TRBV14 and J usage is TRBJ1-2, with TRBD1 identical over 9 bases. This CDR3 spans 13 amino acids. Unmatched junction bases numbered 5, after V lost 4 bases and J lost 8 bases. In germline, CDR1 is SGHDN, CDR2 FVKESK. For the CDR3, the DNA is TGTGCCAGCAGCCCACGACAGGGGGAAGGCTACACCTTC. As protein: CASSPRQGEGYTF.

The rearrangement joins TRBV5-6 to TRBJ1-3; D gene unclear. V lost 4 bases, J lost 4 bases, and 15 bases lay in between. The germline CDR1 and CDR2 sequences are SGHDT and YYEEEE. The CDR3 totals 15 residues. CDR3 sequence (DNA): TGTGCCAGCAGCCCGCTCCCCGGGGTCGGAAACACCATATATTTT. Translating it yields CASSPLPGVGNTIYF.

The CDR3 here is CSAPTGEPYGYTF. For the CDR3, the DNA is TGCAGCGCTCCGACAGGGGAGCCCTATGGCTACACCTTC. This chain joins TRBV29-1 and TRBJ1-2; TRBD1 agrees at 8 bases. J lost 4 bases, V lost 7 bases, and 8 bases had no gene match. The germline V gene encodes CDR1 SQVTM and CDR2 ANQGSEA. This CDR3 has 13 amino acids.

This rearrangement joins TRBV5-6 to TRBJ2-1; TRBD2 agrees at 13 bases. CDR1 and CDR2 from the germline V gene are SGHDT and YYEEEE. The CDR3 spans 16 residues. V lost 4 bases, J lost 7 bases, and 8 bases stayed unmatched. In DNA, the CDR3 is TGTGCCAGCAGCCGCCGGACTAGCGGGAGTAGGAATGAGCAGTTCTTC. Encoded protein: CASSRRTSGSRNEQFF.

This chain connects TRBV7-6 to TRBJ1-1; the D gene is possibly TRBD1 (5 bases). CDR1 is SGHVS, CDR2 FNYEAQ, per germline. The CDR3 sequence is 14 residues long. Trimming pared 5 bases from V and 2 bases from J, leaving 12 bases between. The CDR3: CASSPGAANTEAFF. CDR3 coding DNA: TGTGCCAGCAGCCCTGGGGCAGCAAACACTGAAGCTTTCTTT.

The J gene is TRBJ1-6, the V gene TRBV7-2; 9 bases match TRBD1. The CDR3 covers 13 residues. Germline loops: CDR1 SGHTA, CDR2 FQGNSA. V was pared by 7 bases and J by 13 bases, with 8 bases of the junction left unmatched. DNA for the CDR3: TGTGCCAGCAACCGGGACAGGGAGGGGCCCCTCCACTTT. Translated, it gives CASNRDREGPLHF.

This chain links TRBV4-1 with TRBJ2-7; D is unresolved. The V end was cut by 5 bases, the J end by 4 bases, with 12 bases between. The germline CDR1 and CDR2 sequences are MGHRA and YSYEKL. The CDR3 covers 13 residues. CDR3 amino acids: CASSSKERYEQYF. The CDR3, as DNA: TGCGCCAGCAGCTCTAAAGAGCGTTACGAGCAGTACTTC.

The gene calls are TRBV28 and TRBJ1-1, with a weak D call TRBD1 (6 bases). The CDR3 has 13 amino acids. The germline CDR1 and CDR2 sequences are MDHEN and SYDVKM. Trimming cost V 6 bases and J 1 base, with 9 bases left between them. The CDR3 DNA follows: TGTGCCAGCAGCTCGGGACAGAACACTGAAGCTTTCTTT. This codes for CASSSGQNTEAFF.

V gene TRBV6-5 combines with J gene TRBJ1-5; D gene ambiguous. The germline V gene has CDR1 MNHEY and CDR2 SVGAGI. This CDR3 has 13 amino acids. V lost 10 bases and J lost 0, with 10 bases in between. In DNA form, the CDR3 reads TGTGCCATCCAGTTGGGTAGCAATCAGCCCCAGCATTTT. Protein product: CAIQLGSNQPQHF.

About this clone itself: This sample includes further DNA sequences coding for the same CDR3. The genes are TRBV30 and TRBJ1-2; unclear D gene. Trimming pared 0 bases from V and 7 bases from J, leaving 9 bases between. The CDR3 totals 12 residues. Germline CDR1 and CDR2: GTSNPN and SVGIG (reference sequence). Here the CDR3 DNA reads TGTGCCTGGAGTGTCTGGGGAGGTGGCTACACCTTC. Encoded protein: CAWSVWGGGYTF.

V is TRBV7-2 and J is TRBJ1-2, with 8 bases matching TRBD1. This CDR3 contains 13 residues. In germline, CDR1 is SGHTA, CDR2 FQGNSA. Trimming cost V 5 bases and J 7 bases; bases outside gene matches: 6. The CDR3 nucleotides are TGTGCCAGCAGCCCCAGGGGGCATGGTGGCTACACCTTC. Its translation is CASSPRGHGGYTF.

The chain couples TRBV11-3 to TRBJ2-5, with 8 bases that match TRBD1. The CDR3 contains 17 residues. Germline V gives CDR1 SGHNT, CDR2 YENEEA. V shed 1 base and J 2 bases; nucleotides not matched to a gene: 9. The CDR3 here is CASSLGSGTGIQETQYF. CDR3 nucleotide sequence: TGTGCCAGCAGCTTAGGCAGTGGGACAGGAATACAAGAGACCCAGTACTTC.

The rearrangement uses TRBV11-3 and TRBJ2-3, with TRBD2 matching over 7 bases. Per the germline V gene, CDR1 is SGHNT and CDR2 is YENEEA. The junction had 2 bases not matched to a gene; V was cut back by 4 bases and J by 1 base. The CDR3 loop spans 14 amino acids. CDR3 in amino acids: CASSSSGGTDTQYF. CDR3 coding DNA: TGTGCCAGCAGCTCCAGCGGGGGCACAGATACGCAGTATTTT. Full variable domain (outside the CDR3, taken from reference TRBV11-3 and TRBJ2-3): EAGVVQSPRYKIIEKKQPVAFWCNPISGHNTLYWYLQNLGQGPELLIRYENEEAVDDSQLPKDRFSAERLKGVDSTLKIQPAELGDSAVYLCASSSSGGTDTQYFGPGTRLTVL.

J is TRBJ1-6 and V is TRBV6-5; TRBD1 might be the D (5 bases). V was clipped by 6 bases and J by 9 bases, with 18 bases between them. This CDR3 contains 15 residues. The germline V gene encodes CDR1 MNHEY and CDR2 SVGAGI. The CDR3: CASRDIQDSVSPLHF. The CDR3 bases are TGTGCCAGCAGGGACATTCAGGATTCAGTTTCACCCCTCCACTTT.

The chain carries TRBV7-3 and TRBJ2-3, with 9 bases identical to TRBD1. Looked up from germline, CDR1 is SGHTA and CDR2 is FQGTGA. CDR3 length equals 16 residues. Trimming at V came to 5 bases and at J to 2 bases, leaving 8 bases not matched to a gene. The CDR3 is CASSTQGQGNTDTQYF. CDR3 sequence (DNA): TGTGCCAGCAGCACGCAGGGACAGGGAAACACAGATACGCAGTATTTT.

J is TRBJ1-2 and V is TRBV6-6; weak D call: TRBD1 (6 bases). The CDR3 contains 16 residues. V was shortened by 4 bases and J by 6 bases, with 21 bases between the two germline ends. Germline CDR1 reads MNHNY; CDR2 reads SVGAGI (reference sequence). DNA for the CDR3: TGTGCCAGCAGTTCCGGACAGCGCCCACTAACCGATGGCTACACCTTC. This encodes CASSSGQRPLTDGYTF.

The sample holds a few counts of this clone. This sequence joins TRBV14 and TRBJ2-1; no definite D call. V lost 3 bases, J lost 10 bases, and 16 bases lay in between. This CDR3 region has 14 residues. Germline CDR1 is SGHDN and CDR2 is FVKESK. CDR3 region: CASSQSLTSGEQFF. Here the CDR3 DNA reads TGTGCCAGCAGCCAGTCGTTAACCTCGGGCGAGCAGTTCTTC.